This TCR beta chain originates from a study of T cell changes during pregnancy in multiple sclerosis. TCRdb's copy holds only in-frame clones and misses some; the assay was immunoSEQ multiplex PCR. The repertoire consists of tens of thousands of clones, with roughly 90% occurring once and the leading ten covering under 2%. The ends lost 2 bases at V and 6 bases at J; junction bases unmatched: 5. This CDR3 contains 15 residues. From germline, CDR1 is SEHNR and CDR2 FQNEAQ (reference sequence). The V and J genes are TRBV7-9 and TRBJ2-7; 12 nucleotides align to TRBD2. The sequencing here drew on peripheral blood, taken in the first trimester of pregnancy. This clonotype was obtained from a female donor with multiple sclerosis, enrolled in a pregnancy study. The CDR3 nucleotides are TGTGCCAGCAGCTTATTTGTACTAGCGGGAGGCGAGCAGTACTTC. Its protein is CASSLFVLAGGEQYF. Variable domain in full (rest from reference TRBV7-9 and TRBJ2-7): DTGVSQNPRHKITKRGQNVTFRCDPISEHNRLYWYRQTLGQGPEFLTYFQNEAQLEKSRLLSDRFSAERPKGSFSTLEIQRTEQGDSAMYLCASSLFVLAGGEQYFGPGTRLTVT.